The 2 T cell receptor beta chains below come from one sample, sequenced in a study of cytomegalovirus exposure and HLA in healthy donors. The PCR contained 60 Vbeta and 13 Jbeta primers. Produced via immunoSEQ multiplex PCR; TCRdb's table is partial and in-frame only. This sample yields 93,000 or so clones, of which about 83% are seen a single time; approximately 5.6% belongs to the top ten. Sequencing was carried out using PBMCs. The receptors were sampled from a woman between 18 and 30 years old in good health and CMV-seropositive.

This clone was recorded a few times. The genes are TRBV4-1 and TRBJ2-5; 10 nucleotides align to TRBD2. In germline, CDR1 is MGHRA, CDR2 YSYEKL. The CDR3 runs 18 residues. The J segment lost 2 bases and the V segment lost 1 base, leaving 10 bases of the junction unmatched. The CDR3 loop is CASSQAPGLAESQETQYF. Here the CDR3 DNA reads TGCGCCAGCAGCCAAGCCCCCGGACTAGCGGAATCTCAAGAGACCCAGTACTTC.

J is TRBJ1-6 and V is TRBV19; 7 bases map to TRBD1. J was trimmed by 9 bases and V by 3 bases; bases with no gene match: 11. Germline CDR1 reads LNHDA; CDR2 reads SQIVND (reference sequence). The CDR3 length is 16 residues. Here the CDR3 DNA reads TGTGCCAGTAGTATCCGGAGCACAGGGGTCTTTTCACCCCTCCACTTT. Amino acids: CASSIRSTGVFSPLHF.